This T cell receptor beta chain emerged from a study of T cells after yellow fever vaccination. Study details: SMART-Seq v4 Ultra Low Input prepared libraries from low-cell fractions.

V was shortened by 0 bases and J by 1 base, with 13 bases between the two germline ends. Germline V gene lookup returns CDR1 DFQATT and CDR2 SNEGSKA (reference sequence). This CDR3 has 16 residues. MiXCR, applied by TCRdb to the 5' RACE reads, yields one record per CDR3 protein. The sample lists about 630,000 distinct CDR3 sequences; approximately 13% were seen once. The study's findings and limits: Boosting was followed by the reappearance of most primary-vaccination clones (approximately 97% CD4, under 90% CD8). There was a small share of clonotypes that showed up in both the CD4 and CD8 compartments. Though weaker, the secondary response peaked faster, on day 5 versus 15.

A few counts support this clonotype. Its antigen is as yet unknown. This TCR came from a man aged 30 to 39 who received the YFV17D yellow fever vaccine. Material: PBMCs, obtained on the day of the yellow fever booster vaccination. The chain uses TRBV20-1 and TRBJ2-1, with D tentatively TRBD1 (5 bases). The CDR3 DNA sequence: TGCAGTGCTAGAGATGGGGCTCCAGGGTCCTACAATGAGCAGTTCTTC. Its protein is CSARDGAPGSYNEQFF.